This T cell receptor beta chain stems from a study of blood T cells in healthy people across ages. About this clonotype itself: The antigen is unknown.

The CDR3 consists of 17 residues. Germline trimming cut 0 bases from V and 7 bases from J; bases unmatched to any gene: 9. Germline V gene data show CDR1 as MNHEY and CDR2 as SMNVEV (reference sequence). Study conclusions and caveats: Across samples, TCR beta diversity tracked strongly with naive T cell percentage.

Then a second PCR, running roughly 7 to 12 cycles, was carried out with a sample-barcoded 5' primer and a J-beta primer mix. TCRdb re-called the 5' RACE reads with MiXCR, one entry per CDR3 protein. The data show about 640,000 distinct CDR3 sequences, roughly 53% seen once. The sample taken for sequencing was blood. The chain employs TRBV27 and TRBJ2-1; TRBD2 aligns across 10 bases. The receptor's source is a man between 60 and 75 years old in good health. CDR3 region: CASSLSASGLAWNEQFF. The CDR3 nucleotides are TGTGCCAGCAGTTTATCGGCCTCGGGACTAGCGTGGAATGAGCAGTTCTTC.